The TCR beta chain under discussion was sequenced for a study of blood T cell repertoires in COVID-19. Study context: COVID-19 samples collected from the United States, Italy and Spain covered acute and convalescent phases.

This clone was seen only once. The CDR3 contains 16 residues. The V and J ends lost 5 bases and 4 bases respectively, with 19 bases between them. Germline V CDR1 and CDR2: MGHRA, YSYEKL. The repertoire was sequenced with immunoSEQ multiplex PCR; TCRdb's copy has only in-frame clones and lacks some. The table includes around 20,000 clones, roughly 85% detected once. This clonotype originated in an elderly man with acute or convalescent COVID-19. The V call is TRBV4-1, the J call TRBJ2-3; a weak D match, TRBD2 (6 bases). Sequencing used peripheral blood. The CDR3 here is CASSMRDRRNADTQYF. CDR3 DNA sequence: TGCGCCAGCAGCATGCGGGACCGCCGGAACGCAGATACGCAGTATTTT.